These T cell receptor beta chains were read from a single sample in a study of blood T cell repertoires in COVID-19. Sequencing was performed with immunoSEQ multiplex PCR; in TCRdb, only in-frame clones are kept and a portion is missing. The sample comprises around 140,000 clones, 85% to 90% of which are singletons, and less than 2.5% rests with the top ten. Sequenced: peripheral blood. The receptors were sampled from an older man with active COVID-19. CDR3s include the opening cysteine and the closing phenylalanine or tryptophan. Fields, in order: V gene, D gene, CDR3 length, J gene, clone size, CDR3 DNA, CDR3 protein. A D gene is named only where the DNA matches it firmly. The size of a clone is reported for some rows only, either as once, few or many, or as a class for expanded clones.

V: TRBV28; D: TRBD2; length: 15; J: TRBJ2-5; size: NA; DNA: TGTGCCAGCAGCCGCGGGACCCTGGGAGGGGAGACCCAGTACTTC; CDR3: CASSRGTLGGETQYF
V: TRBV28; D: TRBD1; length: 17; J: TRBJ2-7; size: once; DNA: TGTGCCAGCAGTTTGCAACGCCGGGACAGGGGGATCTACGAGCAGTACTTC; CDR3: CASSLQRRDRGIYEQYF
V: TRBV19; D: NA; length: 13; J: TRBJ1-1; size: NA; DNA: TGTGCCAGTATTACTCCTATGAACACTGAAGCTTTCTTT; CDR3: CASITPMNTEAFF
V: TRBV28; D: TRBD1; length: 14; J: TRBJ1-2; size: NA; DNA: TGTGCCAGCAGTTTAGCTGAGAGGGGGCAGGGCTACACCTTC; CDR3: CASSLAERGQGYTF
V: TRBV18; D: TRBD2; length: 18; J: TRBJ2-1; size: once; DNA: TGTGCCAGCTCACATTATTTAGCGGGAGCAGAAGTTATCAGTGAGCAGTTCTTC; CDR3: CASSHYLAGAEVISEQFF
V: TRBV4-2; D: NA; length: 15; J: TRBJ2-3; size: NA; DNA: TGTGCCAGCAGCCCGGGGCGAGGGGACACGGATACGCAGTATTTT; CDR3: CASSPGRGDTDTQYF
V: TRBV27; D: TRBD1; length: 14; J: TRBJ2-3; size: NA; DNA: TGTGCCAGCAGCTCACAGGGGAGCACAGATACGCAGTATTTT; CDR3: CASSSQGSTDTQYF
V: TRBV2; D: TRBD1; length: 14; J: TRBJ1-5; size: NA; DNA: TGTGCCAGCACCCGGGACAGGTATAATCAGCCCCAGCATTTT; CDR3: CASTRDRYNQPQHF
V: TRBV5-1; D: TRBD1; length: 18; J: TRBJ2-6; size: NA; DNA: TGCGCCAGCAGCACCCAGGGACAGGGGTTCTCTGGGGCCAACGTCCTGACTTTC; CDR3: CASSTQGQGFSGANVLTF
V: TRBV29-1; D: NA; length: 12; J: TRBJ2-7; size: NA; DNA: TGCAGCGTTCAACAGAACCCCTACGAGCAGTACTTC; CDR3: CSVQQNPYEQYF
V: TRBV9; D: TRBD1; length: 15; J: TRBJ1-2; size: NA; DNA: TGTGCCAGCAGCCCGAGGACAGGAACAAACTATGGCTACACCTTC; CDR3: CASSPRTGTNYGYTF
V: TRBV29-1; D: TRBD1; length: 13; J: TRBJ1-5; size: NA; DNA: TGCAGCGTCGGACAGGGGATAAATCAGCCCCAGCATTTT; CDR3: CSVGQGINQPQHF
V: TRBV29-1; D: TRBD1; length: 13; J: TRBJ2-1; size: NA; DNA: TGCAGCATAGTCGACAGGGGCTACAATGAGCAGTTCTTC; CDR3: CSIVDRGYNEQFF
V: TRBV29-1; D: NA; length: 12; J: TRBJ1-1; size: NA; DNA: TGCAGCGTTTGGTCAGGGAACACTGAAGCTTTCTTT; CDR3: CSVWSGNTEAFF
V: TRBV15; D: NA; length: 18; J: TRBJ2-3; size: NA; DNA: TGTGCCACCAGCAGATTTAAGGGGGGCGGGGGCCTCACAGATACGCAGTATTTT; CDR3: CATSRFKGGGGLTDTQYF
V: TRBV29-1; D: NA; length: 13; J: TRBJ1-1; size: NA; DNA: TGCAGCGCCCCCCCCGGGGAAGGCACTGAAGCTTTCTTT; CDR3: CSAPPGEGTEAFF